Following are 12 T cell receptor beta chains from one sample sequenced in a study of blood T cell repertoires in COVID-19. The table came from immunoSEQ multiplex PCR; TCRdb's copy has only in-frame clones and leaves some out. The profile shows about 39,000 clones, about nine tenths of them singletons. The sample consisted of peripheral blood. The receptors stem from a man between 50 and 59 years old with active COVID-19.

The chain combines TRBV9 with TRBJ2-5; 7 nucleotides match TRBD1. The CDR3 contains 15 residues. CDR1 SGDLS and CDR2 YYNGEE come from the germline V gene. With V trimmed by 0 bases and J by 4 bases, 6 bases remained unmatched. CDR3 protein: CASSVGGTGAETQYF. The DNA for the CDR3 is TGTGCCAGCAGCGTAGGAGGAACAGGGGCAGAGACCCAGTACTTC.

This sequence joins TRBV7-8 and TRBJ1-5; 8 bases match TRBD1. CDR1 and CDR2 from the germline V gene are SGHVS and FQNEAQ. The CDR3 spans 15 residues. V shed 4 bases, J shed 6 bases, and the junction held 8 bases outside the gene matches. Here the CDR3 DNA reads TGTGCCAGCAGCTCTTCCGACAGGGGTGGTCAGCCCCAGCATTTT. It yields the protein CASSSSDRGGQPQHF.

The chain recombines TRBV7-2 with TRBJ1-2; D may be TRBD1 (5 bases). Germline V gives CDR1 SGHTA, CDR2 FQGNSA. The V and J ends lost 1 base and 7 bases respectively, with 10 bases between them. This CDR3 comprises 13 residues. The CDR3 DNA sequence: TGTGCCAGCAGCTTAGTAGGGGTGGGTGGCTACACCTTC. It encodes CASSLVGVGGYTF.

The V gene is TRBV12-3 or TRBV12-4, the J gene TRBJ1-1, with TRBD1 as a possible D gene (5 bases). Between the trimmed V and J ends, which lost 4 bases and 7 bases, there was a span of 13 bases. The CDR3 is 13 residues long. The CDR3 DNA sequence: TGTGCCAGCAGTTCTCAGACAGTCTATGAAGCTTTCTTT. Amino acid sequence: CASSSQTVYEAFF.

The gene calls are TRBV7-8 and TRBJ1-2; weak D call: TRBD1 (6 bases). Per germline, CDR1 SGHVS and CDR2 FQNEAQ. V was shortened by 1 base and J by 4 bases, with 13 bases between the two germline ends. This CDR3 region has 15 residues. The CDR3 nucleotides read TGTGCCAGCAGCTTAGAAGGGGGGGGCATCTATGGCTACACCTTC. Its protein product is CASSLEGGGIYGYTF.

The table lists this clone with a count of one. The chain recombines TRBV29-1 with TRBJ2-1, with 7 bases fitting TRBD2. With 6 bases clipped from V and 0 bases from J, the junction kept 5 bases outside the gene matches. Germline V CDR1 and CDR2: SQVTM, ANQGSEA. The CDR3 sequence is 14 residues long. Here the CDR3 reads CSVLLASSYNEQFF. Here the CDR3 DNA reads TGCAGCGTCTTACTAGCGAGCTCCTACAATGAGCAGTTCTTC.

The chain links TRBV4-2 to TRBJ1-1; 8 nucleotides align to TRBD1. V was pared by 3 bases and J by 4 bases, with 4 bases of the junction left unmatched. Germline loops: CDR1 LGHNA, CDR2 YNFKEQ. This CDR3 region has 14 residues. The CDR3 loop is CASSQPGGFTEAFF. CDR3 sequence (DNA): TGTGCCAGCAGCCAGCCAGGGGGCTTCACTGAAGCTTTCTTT.

The CDR3, as DNA: TGTGCCAGCAGCCTACAGGGTCGGGAGACCCAGTACTTC. As protein: CASSLQGRETQYF. The V and J genes are TRBV3-1 (or the pseudogene TRBV3-2) and TRBJ2-5, with D possibly TRBD1 on 6 matching bases. The CDR3 spans 13 residues. Per germline, CDR1 LGHDT and CDR2 YNNKEL (reference sequence). V was shortened by 4 bases and J by 5 bases, with 11 bases between the two germline ends.

V gene TRBV30 combines with J gene TRBJ1-1; D is uncertain. The CDR3 runs 13 residues. The V gene lost 3 bases and the J gene lost 3 bases, with 11 bases spanning the gap. Germline values: CDR1 GTSNPN, CDR2 SVGIG (reference sequence). CDR3 nucleotide sequence: TGTGCCTGGAGATGGGTGGAGGACACTGAAGCTTTCTTT. Protein: CAWRWVEDTEAFF. Combining the CDR3 with reference TRBV30 and TRBJ1-1 gives the whole variable domain SQTIHQWPATLVQPVGSPLSLECTVEGTSNPNLYWYRQAAGRGLQLLFYSVGIGQISSEVPQNLSASRPQDRQFILSSKKLLLSDSGFYLCAWRWVEDTEAFFGQGTRLTVV.

A single count supports this clone. The chain combines TRBV5-1 with TRBJ1-2; 10 bases fit TRBD1. Germline trimming cut 4 bases from V and 4 bases from J; bases unmatched to any gene: 7. CDR1 SGHRS and CDR2 YFSETQ come from the germline V gene. The CDR3 consists of 15 residues. CDR3 region: CASSPGTGVSYGYTF. CDR3 nucleotides: TGCGCCAGCAGCCCCGGGACAGGGGTATCCTATGGCTACACCTTC.

V usage is TRBV5-4 and J usage is TRBJ2-1, with D possibly TRBD2 on 5 matching bases. Trimming cost V 3 bases and J 4 bases, with 11 bases left between them. Germline V CDR1 and CDR2: SGHNT, YYREEE (reference sequence). This CDR3 has 14 amino acids. This chain's CDR3 is CASSSGFPYNEQFF. CDR3 nucleotide sequence: TGTGCCAGCAGCTCGGGATTCCCTTACAATGAGCAGTTCTTC.

This clone was seen only once. This chain joins TRBV28 and TRBJ1-2; TRBD1 matches at 12 bases. Germline-derived CDR1 and CDR2 are MDHEN and SYDVKM. This CDR3 has 15 amino acids. The V gene end was trimmed by 6 bases and the J gene end by 7 bases; junction bases not matched to a gene: 9. CDR3 residues: CASSEGGQGAGGYTF. CDR3 DNA sequence: TGTGCCAGCAGCGAGGGGGGACAGGGGGCTGGTGGCTACACCTTC.